This T cell receptor beta chain was profiled in a study of blood T cells in healthy people across ages. This clonotype has a single count. A second PCR of roughly 7 to 11 cycles used a sample-barcoded 5' primer and a J-beta primer mix. TCRdb reanalysed the 5' RACE reads using MiXCR and keeps one entry per CDR3 protein. The sample consists of about 1.4 million distinct CDR3 sequences, 59% of them appearing once. The study recruited healthy Caucasian donors from Russia who were aged about 6 to 95. Whenever a sample was processed, at least 6 million PBMCs were isolated. The sequencing input was blood. This receptor was identified in a man in his late teens or twenties in good health.

CDR3 protein: CASSSGTGQKLFF. CDR3 coding DNA: TGTGCCAGCAGCTCCGGAACCGGCCAAAAACTGTTTTTT. The chain joins TRBV12-3 or TRBV12-4 to TRBJ1-4; D gene uncertain. CDR3 length: 13 amino acids. Trimming removed 6 bases at V and 9 bases at J, with 14 bases between.